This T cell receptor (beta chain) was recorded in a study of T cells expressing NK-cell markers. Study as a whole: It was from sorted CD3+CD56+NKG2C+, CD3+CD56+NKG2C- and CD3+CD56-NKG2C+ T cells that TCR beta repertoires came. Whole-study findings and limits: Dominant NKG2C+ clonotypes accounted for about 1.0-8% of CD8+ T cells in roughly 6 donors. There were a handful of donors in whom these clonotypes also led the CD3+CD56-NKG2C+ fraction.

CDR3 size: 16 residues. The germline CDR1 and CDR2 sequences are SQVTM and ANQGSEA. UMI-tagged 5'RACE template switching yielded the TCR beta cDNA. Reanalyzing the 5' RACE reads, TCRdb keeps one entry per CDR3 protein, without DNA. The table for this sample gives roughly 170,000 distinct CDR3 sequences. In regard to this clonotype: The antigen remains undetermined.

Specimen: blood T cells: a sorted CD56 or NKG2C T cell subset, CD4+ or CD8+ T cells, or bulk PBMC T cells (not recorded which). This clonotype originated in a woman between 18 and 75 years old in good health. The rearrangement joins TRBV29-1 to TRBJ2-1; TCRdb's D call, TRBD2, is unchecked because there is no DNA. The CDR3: CSVGLSSGSSYNEQFF.